This T cell receptor (beta chain) was sequenced in a study of cytomegalovirus exposure and HLA in healthy donors (dated by TCRdb to about 2017). Context from the whole study: An earlier analysis of several hundred of the donors reported around 280 Gb of sequence data and 117 million unique TCR beta sequences obtained from 150 million to 200 million T cells. Roughly 300 gigabases of sequencing data and approximately 92 million unique TCR sequences made up an early release that covered under 750 HLA-typed donors. The genetic ancestry cluster associated with self-reported Caucasian donors included roughly 84% of the 398 genotyped donors. The study aimed to test whether cataloging public T cell receptors could reveal signatures of past pathogen exposure. The study used immunosequencing to profile the T cell repertoires of several hundred subjects and linked those repertoires to cytomegalovirus serostatus. Besides the first cohort of more than 650 subjects, a separate validation cohort made up of 120 different subjects was used. The study combined high-throughput TCR immunosequencing, statistical association of individual TCRs with disease status, and machine learning to predict cytomegalovirus infection status. A later analysis re-examined previously published TCR beta repertoires from several hundred donors and added high-resolution HLA genotyping to investigate patterns of TCR occurrence. The later analysis used no new phenotypic data to find candidate immune exposures, relying instead on TCR beta sequences and their occurrence across donors. An earlier analysis of roughly 580 of the donors used high-throughput TCR beta sequencing to judge whether each TCR beta V gene segment behaved as functional or pseudogenic. Donor age, sex, ethnicity and CMV serostatus were collected together with the repertoire data. A later genetic analysis used genome-wide SNP genotypes for 398 of the 666 donors, treating that subset as a discovery cohort. All discovery cohort repertoires had been generated using a single sequencing platform. Class I and class II HLA loci were covered by the typing at four-digit resolution. Typing coverage differed by locus: A, B, C, DRB1 and DQB1 were typed in roughly 620-630 donors, DQA1 in 522, DPA1 in approximately 610, and DPB1 in 400 to 480. About five DR-DQ haplotypes were treated as single units for association and clustering because of strong linkage in the cohort. Across some 400 genotyped donors of the cohort, an average of about 240,000 unique TCR beta nucleotide sequences per donor were sequenced, and roughly 20% of those sequences were non-productive.

As encoded in the germline V gene (reference sequence), CDR1 is SEHNR while CDR2 is FQNEAQ. The CDR3 sequence holds 14 residues, the cysteine and phenylalanine included. The sequence is cut down to CDR3 DNA, 42 bases in frame from base 1. The study at large found these results: Strong co-occurrence of HLA alleles, especially DR and DQ, made assigning TCR associations to individual alleles difficult. In vitro tests confirmed that a few of the cytomegalovirus-associated TCR beta chains recognize cytomegalovirus antigens. According to a later analysis, parvovirus B19, influenza, CMV and Epstein-Barr virus appeared linked to several top co-occurrence clusters. Compared with equally common non-associated chains, HLA-associated TCR beta chains in a later analysis were more clonally expanded and had lower generation probabilities. For the cohort, immune exposure information was limited to CMV serostatus. The classifier was reported to diagnose cytomegalovirus status with high specificity and sensitivity in both the original and validation cohorts. Broadly in line with IMGT annotations, most TCR beta V segments showed up in productive rearrangements about 87% or about 30% of the time in an earlier analysis of 587 of the donors. A further reported finding was that TCR beta sequences accurately predicted the HLA-A and HLA-B alleles for most subjects in the first cohort. The presence/absence analyses assumed that sequencing depth was roughly uniform across donors, and that assumption may not be true. In a later analysis, TCR association rates were found to vary across HLA loci, with the most associated TCRs seen for DRB1 alleles and the fewest for HLA-C alleles. The authors suggested that the approach could potentially be extended to other disease states and immunological phenotypes. Because some donors lacked HLA typing at each locus, the association tests relied only on the typed subset. Some IMGT-functional V segments, including TRBV6-2 and TRBV6-3, could not be told apart with the 87-base-pair reads, so those segments were excluded. In a later genetic analysis, a missense DCLRE1C variant was associated with V-gene and J-gene trimming of TCR beta chains, and the association was replicated in an independent cohort. At a false discovery rate of 0.05, a later analysis linked under 20,000 TCR beta sequences to specific HLA alleles. The sequencing pipeline was judged likely to have produced a cluster of highly shared sequence variants as a technical artifact. Linkage disequilibrium might explain the correlated functional status among segregating V segments, but an unknown experimental factor could not be excluded. A total of 164 TCR beta chains were listed by the study as associated with cytomegalovirus. A later genetic analysis reported fewer N-insertions in productive TCRs among donors in an Asian-associated ancestry cluster than the roughly 690-donor mean. Most TCR sequences were observed very rarely across donors, whereas some public TCRs were present in many individuals. Because counts were too low, around 17 rarely observed V segments, including chromosome 9 orphons, were left out of the earlier analysis of over 550 of the donors. According to a later analysis, most CMV-associated TCR beta chains appeared to be HLA-restricted, and the HLA associations seemed to be driven largely by CMV exposure. This cohort had only TCR beta chains sequenced, and the lack of alpha or paired-chain data limited which features could be detected.

In total, 666 healthy bone marrow donors made up the cohort. All cohort members were sampled while nominally healthy, although unrecorded immune exposures were likely present. The donor tested CMV seronegative, placing the donor among the 300 to 450 seronegative members of the cohort. Each donor provided a peripheral blood sample, and peripheral blood mononuclear cells were used for TCR beta sequencing. Genomic DNA extraction from the blood cell samples was performed with the Qiagen DNeasy Blood Extraction Kit. A note on this clone: Which antigen it targets is not known. The junction differs from germline at one of its ends, possibly a read error.

The protocol used for the library was the immunoSEQ multiplex PCR assay. For the multiplex PCR, a mixture combining 60 forward primers for TCR Vbeta segments and 13 reverse primers for TCR Jbeta segments was used. Amplification of the CDR3 region of rearranged TCR beta genes was performed with a multiplex PCR assay on genomic DNA. The amplified TCR beta libraries were sequenced on the Illumina HiSeq System as 87-base-pair reads. Processing in the source paper ran as follows. Across the 500 to 850 repertoires, a later analysis counted roughly 77 million unique TCR beta chains, 8.5 million to 12 million of which were shared by at least two donors. To remove PCR and sequencing errors, raw reads were error-corrected and collapsed into unique sequences using a nearest-neighbor algorithm that merged closely related sequences. CDR3 sequences were aligned to IMGT reference sequences to assign V, D and J gene segments. For a sequence to be retained, a match of at least six nucleotides to both a V gene segment and a J gene segment was required. Rearrangements were called productive when the CDR3 lacked stop codons and stayed in frame with V and J; all others were non-productive. CDR3 was defined by IMGT convention, running from the second conserved V-encoded cysteine to the conserved J-encoded phenylalanine. Sequences without an unambiguous match to a single V gene segment were excluded from the earlier analysis of 587 of the donors. In an earlier analysis of 587 of the donors, a V segment was called functional when productive rearrangements were above 56.7%, and segregating when the standard deviation between donors exceeded 5%. A statistical classification framework was developed to diagnose cytomegalovirus status using the catalog of TCR beta chain sequences. A later analysis assigned V and J genes by comparing TCR nucleotide sequences with IMGT/GENE-DB human TR gene sequences. In a later analysis, CDR3 sequences and most-parsimonious VDJ recombination scenarios were assigned using the TCRdist pipeline. In a later analysis, each TCR beta chain was defined by its CDR3 amino acid sequence together with its V-gene family, and reads lacking a unique V-gene family were excluded. In a later analysis, approximately 590 highly shared, low-generation-probability nucleotide sequences were removed to address suspected cross-contamination and a sequencing artifact. In a later analysis, a clonal expansion index was calculated for each public chain from normalized within-repertoire ranks of inferred template counts. A later analysis computed generation probabilities with a VDJ recombination model fitted to out-of-frame rearrangements, and checked the results against IGoR. A later analysis scored TCR-TCR, TCR-HLA and TCR-CMV co-occurrence with hypergeometric tests, applying a repertoire-size bias correction to TCR pairs. A later analysis estimated false discovery rates by permuting HLA or CMV assignments 20 times. In a later analysis, co-occurring TCRs were grouped using DBSCAN, with TCRdist sequence similarity added in when clustering inside HLA-allele-positive subsets. Co-occurrence clustering excluded repertoires with fewer than 30,000 or more than 120,000 public chains, plus five with anomalous nucleotide sharing. TCRdb carries this immuneACCESS record with in-frame sequences only. Its versions omit some clonotypes, under half of them owing to an unresolved V gene in the studies checked, with the rest unexplained. That table supplies the V and J calls and clone size; D and trimming were determined from the DNA. A total of under 200,000 clones appear in this sample, around 76% of them only once. Together, the top ten hold approximately 1.5% of the sample.

Source material: PBMCs. This receptor was identified in a man aged 35-49 years in good health and CMV-seronegative. Here the chain combines TRBV7-9 and TRBJ2-5, and 9 bases in between align with TRBD1. For the CDR3, the sequence is CSSSHRQGEETQYF. The sequenced DNA is TGTTCCAGCAGCCATCGACAGGGGGAAGAGACCCAGTACTTC.